Given below is one T cell receptor beta chain in context. The record originates from a study of blood T cell repertoires in COVID-19. About the study: Sites across the United States, Italy and Spain contributed samples from acute and convalescent COVID-19. Sources were T cells, B-cell-depleted T cells, or PBMCs; the material itself was cDNA or gDNA.

Authors' data handling: Nucleated cell counts were estimated from reference gene primer amplification. Sequencing used immunoSEQ multiplex PCR; TCRdb keeps in-frame clones, though not all of them. That table supplies the V and J calls and clone size; D and trimming were determined from the DNA. Of some 66,000 clones detected, approximately 90% appear once; the ten largest clones hold under 9.5%. The sequencing sample was made of peripheral blood. This TCR derives from a human donor with active COVID-19. The donor label of this sample is uncertain.

The CDR3 region has the DNA TGTGCCAGCAGCTCCCGGACTAGTACCAGCTACGAGCAGTACTTC. It yields the protein CASSSRTSTSYEQYF. The chain uses TRBV7-9 and TRBJ2-7, with TRBD2 matching 7 bases. The V gene's germline CDR1 is SEHNR and CDR2 FQNEAQ (reference sequence). This CDR3 spans 15 amino acids. V was pared by 4 bases and J by 3 bases, with 9 bases of the junction left unmatched.